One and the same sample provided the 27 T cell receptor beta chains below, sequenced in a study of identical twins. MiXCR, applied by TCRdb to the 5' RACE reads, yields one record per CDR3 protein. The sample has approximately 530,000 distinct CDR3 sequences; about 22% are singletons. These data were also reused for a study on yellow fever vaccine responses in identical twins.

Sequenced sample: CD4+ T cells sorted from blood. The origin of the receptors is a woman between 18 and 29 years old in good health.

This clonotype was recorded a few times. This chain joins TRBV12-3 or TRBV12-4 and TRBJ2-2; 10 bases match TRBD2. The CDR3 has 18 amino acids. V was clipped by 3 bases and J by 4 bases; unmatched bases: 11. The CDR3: CASSFRSSGRARTGELFF. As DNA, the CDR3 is TGTGCCAGCAGTTTCAGGTCTAGCGGGAGAGCGCGCACCGGGGAGCTGTTTTTT.

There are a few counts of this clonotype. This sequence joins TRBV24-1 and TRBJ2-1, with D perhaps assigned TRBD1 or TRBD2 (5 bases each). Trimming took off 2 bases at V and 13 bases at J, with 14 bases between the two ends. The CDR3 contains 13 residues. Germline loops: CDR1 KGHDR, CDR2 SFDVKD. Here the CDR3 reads CATSDSNRGAQFF. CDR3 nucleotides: TGTGCCACCAGTGATTCGAACCGGGGCGCACAGTTCTTC.

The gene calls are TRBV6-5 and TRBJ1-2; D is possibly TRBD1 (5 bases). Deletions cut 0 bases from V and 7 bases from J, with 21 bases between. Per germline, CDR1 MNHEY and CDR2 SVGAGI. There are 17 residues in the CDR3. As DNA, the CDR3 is TGTGCCAGCAGTTACTCGAGCAAGGGGCAGGACTCTTTTGGCTACACCTTC. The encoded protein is CASSYSSKGQDSFGYTF.

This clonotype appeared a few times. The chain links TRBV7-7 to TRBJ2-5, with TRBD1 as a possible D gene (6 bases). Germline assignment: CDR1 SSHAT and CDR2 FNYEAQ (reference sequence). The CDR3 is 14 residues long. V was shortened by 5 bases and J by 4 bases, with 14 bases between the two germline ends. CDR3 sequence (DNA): TGTGCCAGCAGCCCACAGGGAAGGGGAGAGACCCAGTACTTC. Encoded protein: CASSPQGRGETQYF.

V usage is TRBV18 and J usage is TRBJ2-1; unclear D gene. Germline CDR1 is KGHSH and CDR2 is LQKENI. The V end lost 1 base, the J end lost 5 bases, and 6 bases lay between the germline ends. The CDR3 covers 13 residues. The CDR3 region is CASSPRADNEQFF. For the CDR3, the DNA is TGTGCCAGCTCACCACGGGCAGACAATGAGCAGTTCTTC. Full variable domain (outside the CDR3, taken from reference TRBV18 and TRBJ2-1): NAGVMQNPRHLVRRRGQEARLRCSPMKGHSHVYWYRQLPEEGLKFMVYLQKENIIDESGMPKERFSAEFPKEGPSILRIQQVVRGDSAAYFCASSPRADNEQFFGPGTRLTVL.

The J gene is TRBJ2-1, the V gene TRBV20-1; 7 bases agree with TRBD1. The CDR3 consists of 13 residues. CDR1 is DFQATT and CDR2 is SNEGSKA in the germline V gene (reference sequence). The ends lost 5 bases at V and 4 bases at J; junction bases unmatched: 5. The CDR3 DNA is TGCAGTGCTCTGGCAGGGGGATACAATGAGCAGTTCTTC. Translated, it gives CSALAGGYNEQFF.

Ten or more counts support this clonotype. The CDR3 DNA is TGCGCCAGCAGCTTGACGGCGACCCAAGAGACCCAGTACTTC. This encodes CASSLTATQETQYF. J is TRBJ2-5 and V is TRBV5-1; D not resolved. The germline V gene encodes CDR1 SGHRS and CDR2 YFSETQ. V shed 1 base and J shed 1 base, with 8 bases lying between them. The CDR3 spans 14 residues.

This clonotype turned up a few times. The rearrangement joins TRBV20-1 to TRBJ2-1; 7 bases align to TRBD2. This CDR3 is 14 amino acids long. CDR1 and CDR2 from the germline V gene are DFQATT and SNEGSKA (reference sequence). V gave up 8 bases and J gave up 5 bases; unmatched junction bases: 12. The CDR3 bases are TGCAGTACCTCTGGTCTAGCGGAAAACAATGAGCAGTTCTTC. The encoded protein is CSTSGLAENNEQFF.

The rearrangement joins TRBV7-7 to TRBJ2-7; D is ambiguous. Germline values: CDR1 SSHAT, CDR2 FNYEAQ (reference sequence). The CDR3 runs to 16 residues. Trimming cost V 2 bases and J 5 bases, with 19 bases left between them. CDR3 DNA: TGTGCCAGCAGCTTACCCCCCGGGTCCCCACGGCACGAGCAGTACGTC. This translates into CASSLPPGSPRHEQYV.

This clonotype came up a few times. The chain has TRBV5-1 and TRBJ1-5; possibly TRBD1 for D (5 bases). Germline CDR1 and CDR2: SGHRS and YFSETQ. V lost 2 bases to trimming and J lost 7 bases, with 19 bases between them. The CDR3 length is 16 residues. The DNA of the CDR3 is TGCGCCAGCAGCTTATTTCTCCTTGGAGGGGACCAGCCCCAGCATTTT. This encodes CASSLFLLGGDQPQHF.

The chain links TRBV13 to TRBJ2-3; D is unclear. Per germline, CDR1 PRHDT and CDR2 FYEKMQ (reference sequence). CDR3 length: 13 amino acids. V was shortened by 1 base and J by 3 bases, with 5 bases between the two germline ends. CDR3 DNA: TGTGCCAGCAGCTTAGAACGAACAGATACGCAGTATTTT. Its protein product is CASSLERTDTQYF.

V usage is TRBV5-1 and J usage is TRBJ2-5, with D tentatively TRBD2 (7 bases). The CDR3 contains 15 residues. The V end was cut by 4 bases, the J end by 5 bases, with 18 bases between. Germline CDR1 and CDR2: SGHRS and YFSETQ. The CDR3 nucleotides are TGCGCCAGCAGCACCCGGGGGGCTGGCGAGGAGACCCAGTACTTC. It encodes CASSTRGAGEETQYF. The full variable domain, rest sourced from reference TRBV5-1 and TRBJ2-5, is KAGVTQTPRYLIKTRGQQVTLSCSPISGHRSVSWYQQTPGQGLQFLFEYFSETQRNKGNFPGRFSGRQFSNSRSEMNVSTLELGDSALYLCASSTRGAGEETQYFGPGTRLLVL.

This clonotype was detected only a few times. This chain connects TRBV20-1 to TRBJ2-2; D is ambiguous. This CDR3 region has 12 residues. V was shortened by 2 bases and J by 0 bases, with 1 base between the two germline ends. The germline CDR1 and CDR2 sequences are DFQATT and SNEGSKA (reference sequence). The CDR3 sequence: CSARSNTGELFF. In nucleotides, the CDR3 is TGCAGTGCTAGATCGAACACCGGGGAGCTGTTTTTT.

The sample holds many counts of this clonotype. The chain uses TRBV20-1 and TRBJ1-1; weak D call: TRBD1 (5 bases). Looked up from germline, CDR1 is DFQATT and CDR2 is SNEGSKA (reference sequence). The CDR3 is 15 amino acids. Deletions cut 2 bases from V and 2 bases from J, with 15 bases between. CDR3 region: CSARITGEKNTEAFF. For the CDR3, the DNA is TGCAGTGCTAGAATCACAGGAGAAAAAAACACTGAAGCTTTCTTT.

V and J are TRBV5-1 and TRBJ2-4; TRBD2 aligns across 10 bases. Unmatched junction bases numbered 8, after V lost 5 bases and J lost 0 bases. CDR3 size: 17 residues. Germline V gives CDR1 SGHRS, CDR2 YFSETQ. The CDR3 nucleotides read TGCGCCAGCAGACCCGGACTAGCGGACATAGCCAAAAACATTCAGTACTTC. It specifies CASRPGLADIAKNIQYF. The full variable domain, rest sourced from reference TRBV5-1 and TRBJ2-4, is KAGVTQTPRYLIKTRGQQVTLSCSPISGHRSVSWYQQTPGQGLQFLFEYFSETQRNKGNFPGRFSGRQFSNSRSEMNVSTLELGDSALYLCASRPGLADIAKNIQYFGAGTRLSVL.

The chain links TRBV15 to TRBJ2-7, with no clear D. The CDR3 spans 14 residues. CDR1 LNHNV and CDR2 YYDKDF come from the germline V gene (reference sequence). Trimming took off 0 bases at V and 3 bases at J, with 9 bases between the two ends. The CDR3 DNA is TGTGCCACCAGCAGAGACAGGTGGAGCTACGAGCAGTACTTC. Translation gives CATSRDRWSYEQYF. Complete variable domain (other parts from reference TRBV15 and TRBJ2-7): DAMVIQNPRYQVTQFGKPVTLSCSQTLNHNVMYWYQQKSSQAPKLLFHYYDKDFNNEADTPDNFQSRRPNTSFCFLDIRSPGLGDTAMYLCATSRDRWSYEQYFGPGTRLTVT.

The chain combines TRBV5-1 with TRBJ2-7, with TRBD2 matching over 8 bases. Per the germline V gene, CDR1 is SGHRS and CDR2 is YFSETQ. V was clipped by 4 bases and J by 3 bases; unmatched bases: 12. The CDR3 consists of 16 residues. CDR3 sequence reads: CASSRDTGGPNYEQYF. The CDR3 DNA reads TGCGCCAGCAGCAGGGACACGGGAGGGCCGAACTACGAGCAGTACTTC.

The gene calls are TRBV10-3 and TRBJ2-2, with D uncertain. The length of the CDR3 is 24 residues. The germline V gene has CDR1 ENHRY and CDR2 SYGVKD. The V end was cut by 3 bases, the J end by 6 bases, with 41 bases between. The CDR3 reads CAISDVVMTHPEWGTPRGPGELFF. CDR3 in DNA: TGTGCCATCAGTGATGTGGTGATGACTCACCCTGAGTGGGGAACACCTAGAGGTCCCGGGGAGCTGTTTTTT.

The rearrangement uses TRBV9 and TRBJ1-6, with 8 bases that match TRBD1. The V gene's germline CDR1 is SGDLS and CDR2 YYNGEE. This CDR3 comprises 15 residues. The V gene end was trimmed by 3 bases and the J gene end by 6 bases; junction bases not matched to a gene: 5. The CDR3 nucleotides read TGTGCCAGCAGCGGACCGGGACAGGTTAATTCACCCCTCCACTTT. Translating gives CASSGPGQVNSPLHF.

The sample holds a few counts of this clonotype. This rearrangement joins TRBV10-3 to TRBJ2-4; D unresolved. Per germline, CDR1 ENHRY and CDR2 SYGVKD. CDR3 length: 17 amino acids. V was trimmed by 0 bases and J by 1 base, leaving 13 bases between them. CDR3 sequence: CAISESVFPNAKNIQYF. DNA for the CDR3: TGTGCCATCAGTGAGTCCGTTTTCCCGAACGCCAAAAACATTCAGTACTTC.

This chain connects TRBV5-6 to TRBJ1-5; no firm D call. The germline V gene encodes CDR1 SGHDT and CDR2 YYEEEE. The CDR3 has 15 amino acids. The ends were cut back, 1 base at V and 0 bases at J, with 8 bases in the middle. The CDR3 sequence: CASSLSHASNQPQHF. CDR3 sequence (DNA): TGTGCCAGCAGCTTGTCGCACGCTAGCAATCAGCCCCAGCATTTT.

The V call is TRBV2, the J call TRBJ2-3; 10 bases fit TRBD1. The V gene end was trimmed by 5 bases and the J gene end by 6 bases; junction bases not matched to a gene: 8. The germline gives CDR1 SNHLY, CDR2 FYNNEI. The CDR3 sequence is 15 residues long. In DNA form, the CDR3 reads TGTGCCAGCAGTTCGACAGGGGGCATCGGGGATACGCAGTATTTT. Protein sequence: CASSSTGGIGDTQYF.

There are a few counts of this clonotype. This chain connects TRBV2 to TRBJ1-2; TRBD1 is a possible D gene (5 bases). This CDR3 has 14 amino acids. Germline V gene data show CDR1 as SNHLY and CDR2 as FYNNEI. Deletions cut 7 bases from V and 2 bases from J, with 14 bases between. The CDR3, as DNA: TGTGCCAGCACCCTTGGGACGGCAAACTATGGCTACACCTTC. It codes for CASTLGTANYGYTF. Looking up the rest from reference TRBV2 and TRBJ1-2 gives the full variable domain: EPEVTQTPSHQVTQMGQEVILRCVPISNHLYFYWYRQILGQKVEFLVSFYNNEISEKSEIFDDQFSVERPDGSNFTLKIRSTKLEDSAMYFCASTLGTANYGYTFGSGTRLTVV.

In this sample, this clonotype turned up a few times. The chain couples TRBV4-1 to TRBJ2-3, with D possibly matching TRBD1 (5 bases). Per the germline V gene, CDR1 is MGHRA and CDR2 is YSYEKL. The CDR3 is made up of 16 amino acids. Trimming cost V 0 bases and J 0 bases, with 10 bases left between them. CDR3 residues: CASSQDVQGSTDTQYF. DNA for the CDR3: TGCGCCAGCAGCCAAGATGTCCAGGGAAGCACAGATACGCAGTATTTT.

CDR3 region: CSVVLDRGWYEQFF. CDR3 nucleotide sequence: TGCAGCGTTGTTTTGGACAGGGGGTGGTATGAGCAGTTCTTC. The rearrangement uses TRBV29-1 and TRBJ2-1; 10 nucleotides line up with TRBD1. Looked up from germline, CDR1 is SQVTM and CDR2 is ANQGSEA. V trimming: 4 bases; J trimming: 8 bases; junction bases outside the gene matches: 8. This CDR3 has 14 residues.

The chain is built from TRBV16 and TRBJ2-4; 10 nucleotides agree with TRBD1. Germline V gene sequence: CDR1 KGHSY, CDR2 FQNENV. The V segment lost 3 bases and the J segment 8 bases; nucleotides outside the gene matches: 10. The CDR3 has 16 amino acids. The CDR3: CASSQTGGAGPDIQYF. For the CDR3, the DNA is TGTGCCAGCAGCCAGACAGGGGGCGCGGGGCCGGACATTCAGTACTTC.

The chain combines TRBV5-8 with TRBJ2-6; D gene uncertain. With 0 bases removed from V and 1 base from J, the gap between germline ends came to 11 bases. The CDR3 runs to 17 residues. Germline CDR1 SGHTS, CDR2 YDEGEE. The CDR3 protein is CASSLEVNPSGANVLTF. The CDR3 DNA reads TGTGCCAGCAGCTTGGAAGTCAACCCTTCTGGGGCCAACGTCCTGACTTTC.